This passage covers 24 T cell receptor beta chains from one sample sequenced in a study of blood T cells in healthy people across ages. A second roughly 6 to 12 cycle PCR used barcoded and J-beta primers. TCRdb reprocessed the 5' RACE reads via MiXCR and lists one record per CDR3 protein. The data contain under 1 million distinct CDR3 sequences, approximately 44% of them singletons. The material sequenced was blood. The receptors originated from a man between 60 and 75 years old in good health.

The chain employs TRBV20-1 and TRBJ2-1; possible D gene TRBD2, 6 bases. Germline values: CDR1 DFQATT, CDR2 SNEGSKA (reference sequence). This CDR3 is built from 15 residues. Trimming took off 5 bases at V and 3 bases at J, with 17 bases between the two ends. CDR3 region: CSAPLRGEIYNEQFF. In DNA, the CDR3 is TGCAGTGCTCCCTTGCGGGGAGAGATCTACAATGAGCAGTTCTTC.

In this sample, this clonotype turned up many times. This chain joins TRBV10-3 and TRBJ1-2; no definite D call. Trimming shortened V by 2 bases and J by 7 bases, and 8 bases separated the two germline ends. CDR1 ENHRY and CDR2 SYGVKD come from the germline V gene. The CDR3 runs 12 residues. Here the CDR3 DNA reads TGTGCCATCAGTGAGGAGGCAGGTGGCTACACCTTC. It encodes CAISEEAGGYTF.

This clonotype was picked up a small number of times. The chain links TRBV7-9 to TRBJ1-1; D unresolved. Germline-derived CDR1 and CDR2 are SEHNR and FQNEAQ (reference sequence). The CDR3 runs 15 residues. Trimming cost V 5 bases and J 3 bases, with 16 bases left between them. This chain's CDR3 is CASSPYGGRYTEAFF. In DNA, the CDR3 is TGTGCCAGCAGCCCCTATGGAGGGCGGTACACTGAAGCTTTCTTT. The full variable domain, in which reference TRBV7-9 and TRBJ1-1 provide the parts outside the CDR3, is DTGVSQNPRHKITKRGQNVTFRCDPISEHNRLYWYRQTLGQGPEFLTYFQNEAQLEKSRLLSDRFSAERPKGSFSTLEIQRTEQGDSAMYLCASSPYGGRYTEAFFGQGTRLTVV.

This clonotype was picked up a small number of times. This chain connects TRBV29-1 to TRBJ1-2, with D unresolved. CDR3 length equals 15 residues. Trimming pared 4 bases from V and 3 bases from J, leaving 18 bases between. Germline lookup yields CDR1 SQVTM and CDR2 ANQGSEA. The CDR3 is CSVVALGSGHYGYTF. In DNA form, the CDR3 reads TGCAGCGTTGTCGCCCTCGGGTCAGGTCACTATGGCTACACCTTC.

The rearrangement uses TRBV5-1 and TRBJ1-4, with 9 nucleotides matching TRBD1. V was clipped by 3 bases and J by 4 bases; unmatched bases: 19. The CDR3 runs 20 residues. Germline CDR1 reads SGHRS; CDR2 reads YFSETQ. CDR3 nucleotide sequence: TGCGCCAGCAGCTCCCGCAACTCCCGGGACAGGGACCCGAGTAATGAAAAACTGTTTTTT. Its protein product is CASSSRNSRDRDPSNEKLFF.

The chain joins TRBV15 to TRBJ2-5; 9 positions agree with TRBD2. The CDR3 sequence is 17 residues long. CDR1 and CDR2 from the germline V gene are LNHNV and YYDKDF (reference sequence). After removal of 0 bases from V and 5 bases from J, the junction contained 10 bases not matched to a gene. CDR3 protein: CATSRDGRGGVEETQYF. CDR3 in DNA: TGTGCCACCAGCAGAGACGGGCGGGGGGGCGTTGAGGAGACCCAGTACTTC.

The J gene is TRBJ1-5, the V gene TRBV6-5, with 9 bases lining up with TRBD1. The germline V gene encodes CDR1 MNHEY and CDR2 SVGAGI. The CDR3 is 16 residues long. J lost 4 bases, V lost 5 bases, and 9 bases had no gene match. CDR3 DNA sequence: TGTGCCAGCAGTCGCCGAAGGGACAGGGAAAATCAGCCCCAGCATTTT. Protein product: CASSRRRDRENQPQHF.

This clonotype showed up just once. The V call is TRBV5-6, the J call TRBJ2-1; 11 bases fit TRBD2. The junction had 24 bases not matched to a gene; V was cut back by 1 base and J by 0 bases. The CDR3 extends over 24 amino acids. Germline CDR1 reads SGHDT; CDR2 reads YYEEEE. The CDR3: CASSLTFFGKSSGGSYLSYNEQFF. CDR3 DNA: TGTGCCAGCAGCTTGACCTTCTTCGGGAAATCTAGCGGGGGGTCCTATCTCTCCTACAATGAGCAGTTCTTC.

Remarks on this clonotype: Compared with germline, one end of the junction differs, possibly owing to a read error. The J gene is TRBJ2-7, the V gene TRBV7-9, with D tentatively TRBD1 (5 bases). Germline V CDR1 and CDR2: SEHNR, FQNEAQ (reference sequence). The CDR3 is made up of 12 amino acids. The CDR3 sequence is CASMGPYYERYF. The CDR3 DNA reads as TGTGCCAGCATGGGGCCCTACTACGAGCGGTACTTC. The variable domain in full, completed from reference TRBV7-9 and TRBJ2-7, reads DTGVSQNPRHKITKRGQNVTFRCDPISEHNRLYWYRQTLGQGPEFLTYFQNEAQLEKSRLLSDRFSAERPKGSFSTLEIQRTEQGDSAMYLCASMGPYYERYFGPGTRLTVT.

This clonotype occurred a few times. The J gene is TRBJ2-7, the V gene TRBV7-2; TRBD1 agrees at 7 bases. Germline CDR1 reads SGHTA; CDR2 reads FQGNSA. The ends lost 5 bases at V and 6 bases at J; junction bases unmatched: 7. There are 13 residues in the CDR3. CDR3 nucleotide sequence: TGTGCCAGCAGCCGTAACAGGGGTGGCGAGCAGTACTTC. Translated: CASSRNRGGEQYF.

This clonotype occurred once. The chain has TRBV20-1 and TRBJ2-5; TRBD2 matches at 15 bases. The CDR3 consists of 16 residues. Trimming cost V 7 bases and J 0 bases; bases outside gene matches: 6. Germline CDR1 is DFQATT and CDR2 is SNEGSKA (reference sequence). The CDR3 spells CSGGLAGGPDQETQYF. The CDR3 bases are TGCAGTGGTGGACTAGCGGGGGGGCCAGACCAAGAGACCCAGTACTTC.

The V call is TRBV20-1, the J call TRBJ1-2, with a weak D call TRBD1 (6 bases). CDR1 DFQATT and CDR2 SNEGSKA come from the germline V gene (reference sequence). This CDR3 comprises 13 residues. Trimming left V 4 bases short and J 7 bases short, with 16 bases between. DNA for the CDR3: TGCAGTGCTACCTCGAAGGGGGTGGGTGGCTACACCTTC. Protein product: CSATSKGVGGYTF.

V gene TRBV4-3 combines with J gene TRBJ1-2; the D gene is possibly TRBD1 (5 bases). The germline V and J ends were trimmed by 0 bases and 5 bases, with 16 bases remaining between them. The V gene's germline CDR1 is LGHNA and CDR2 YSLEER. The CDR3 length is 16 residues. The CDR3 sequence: CASSQDWWDQPYGYTF. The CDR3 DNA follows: TGCGCCAGCAGCCAAGATTGGTGGGACCAGCCTTATGGCTACACCTTC.

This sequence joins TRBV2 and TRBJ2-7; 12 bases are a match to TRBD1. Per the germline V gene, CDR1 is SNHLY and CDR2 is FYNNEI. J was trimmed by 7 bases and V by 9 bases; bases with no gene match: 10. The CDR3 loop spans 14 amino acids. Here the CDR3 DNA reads TGTGCCAGTGTCCGGGACAGGGGGCTGAATGAGCAGTACTTC. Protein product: CASVRDRGLNEQYF.

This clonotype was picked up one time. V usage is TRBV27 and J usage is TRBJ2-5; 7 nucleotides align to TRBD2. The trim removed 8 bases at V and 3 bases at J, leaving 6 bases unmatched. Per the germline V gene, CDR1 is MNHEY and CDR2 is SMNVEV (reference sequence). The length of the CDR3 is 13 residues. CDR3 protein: CASAKRGKETQYF. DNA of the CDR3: TGTGCCAGCGCGAAGCGGGGTAAAGAGACCCAGTACTTC.

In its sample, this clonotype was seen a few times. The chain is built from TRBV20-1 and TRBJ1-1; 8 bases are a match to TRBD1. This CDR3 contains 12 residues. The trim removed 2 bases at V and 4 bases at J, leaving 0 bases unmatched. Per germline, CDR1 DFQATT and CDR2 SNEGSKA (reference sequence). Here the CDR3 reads CSARTGGTEAFF. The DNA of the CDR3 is TGCAGTGCTAGAACAGGGGGCACTGAAGCTTTCTTT.

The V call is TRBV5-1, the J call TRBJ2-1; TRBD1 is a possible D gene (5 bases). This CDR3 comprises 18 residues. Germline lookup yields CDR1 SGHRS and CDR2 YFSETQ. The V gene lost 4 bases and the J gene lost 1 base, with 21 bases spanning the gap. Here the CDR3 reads CASSQPPLRVESYNEQFF. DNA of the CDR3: TGCGCCAGCAGCCAACCCCCTCTCAGGGTAGAGTCCTACAATGAGCAGTTCTTC.

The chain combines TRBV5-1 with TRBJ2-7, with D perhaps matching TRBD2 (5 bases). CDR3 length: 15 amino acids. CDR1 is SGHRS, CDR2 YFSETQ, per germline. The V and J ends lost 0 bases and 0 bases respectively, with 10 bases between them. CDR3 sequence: CASSLGERSSYEQYF. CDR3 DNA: TGCGCCAGCAGCTTGGGGGAGCGGAGCTCCTACGAGCAGTACTTC.

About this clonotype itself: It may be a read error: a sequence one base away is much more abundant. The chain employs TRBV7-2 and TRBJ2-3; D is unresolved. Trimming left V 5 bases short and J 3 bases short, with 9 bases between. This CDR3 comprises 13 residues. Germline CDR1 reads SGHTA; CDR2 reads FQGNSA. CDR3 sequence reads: CASSPSTTDTQYF. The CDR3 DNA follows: TGTGCCAGCAGCCCGAGCACGACAGATACGCAGTATTTT.

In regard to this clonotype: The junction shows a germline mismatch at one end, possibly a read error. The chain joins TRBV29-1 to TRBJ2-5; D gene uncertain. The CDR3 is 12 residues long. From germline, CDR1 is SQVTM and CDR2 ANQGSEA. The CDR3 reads CSAEDRYNEQYF. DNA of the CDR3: TGCAGCGCTGAAGATCGATACAATGAGCAGTACTTC.

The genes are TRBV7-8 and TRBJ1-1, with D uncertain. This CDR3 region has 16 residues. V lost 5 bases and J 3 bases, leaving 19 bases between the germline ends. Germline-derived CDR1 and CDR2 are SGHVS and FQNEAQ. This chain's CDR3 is CASSPLNPGSDTEAFF. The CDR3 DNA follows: TGTGCCAGCAGCCCCCTTAACCCGGGCTCGGACACTGAAGCTTTCTTT.

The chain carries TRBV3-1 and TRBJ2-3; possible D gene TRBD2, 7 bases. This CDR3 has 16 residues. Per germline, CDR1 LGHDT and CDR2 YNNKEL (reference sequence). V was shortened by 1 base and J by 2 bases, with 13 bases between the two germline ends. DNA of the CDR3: TGTGCCAGCAGCCAAGGGGCGGGGGCGTACACAGATACGCAGTATTTT. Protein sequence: CASSQGAGAYTDTQYF.

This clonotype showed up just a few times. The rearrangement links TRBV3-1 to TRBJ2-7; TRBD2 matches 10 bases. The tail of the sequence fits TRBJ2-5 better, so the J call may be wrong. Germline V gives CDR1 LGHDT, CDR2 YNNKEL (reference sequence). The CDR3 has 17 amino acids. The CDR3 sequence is CASSQVLAGAPFGTQYF. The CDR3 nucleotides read TGTGCCAGCAGCCAAGTTCTAGCGGGGGCCCCCTTCGGGACCCAGTACTTC.

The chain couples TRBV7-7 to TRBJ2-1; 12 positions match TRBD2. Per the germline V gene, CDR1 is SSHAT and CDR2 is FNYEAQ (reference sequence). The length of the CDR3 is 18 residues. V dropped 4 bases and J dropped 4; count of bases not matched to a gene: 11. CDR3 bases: TGTGCCAGCAGCTCCCTAGCGGGGGGGCCAGTCGGTTACAATGAGCAGTTCTTC. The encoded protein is CASSSLAGGPVGYNEQFF.